This TCR beta chain was found in a study of lymphopenia after photon versus proton radiotherapy. Study-level findings and limits: Proton therapy kept repertoires fairly stable, unlike photons, which gained effector/memory cells. A bigger post-nadir fall in TCR diversity correlated inversely with survival time in deceased patients. Post-nadir diversity loss with photons came from oligoclonal expansion, particularly CD8+ Temra cells.

Concerning this clone: Its target is unknown.

Data came from immunoSEQ multiplex PCR; TCRdb stores just in-frame clones and leaves some out. Counted here are 77,000 or so clones, around 83% occurring once; the ten biggest clones make up over 1.1%. The germline V and J ends were trimmed by 2 bases and 0 bases, with 11 bases remaining between them. Germline V gene sequence: CDR1 SGHTA, CDR2 FQGNSA. This CDR3 is built from 16 residues. This chain connects TRBV7-2 to TRBJ1-5, with D uncertain. Here the sequenced sample was peripheral blood, taken from a patient treated with proton-based radiotherapy. This clonotype was sampled from a man in his 60s with pancreatic cancer. The CDR3 DNA is TGTGCCAGCAGCTTAAGTAGCGATTATAGCAATCAGCCCCAGCATTTT. Translated, it gives CASSLSSDYSNQPQHF.